A single TCR beta chain is shown here with its context. What it recognizes is unknown. Assay: immunoSEQ multiplex PCR; the TCRdb copy retains only in-frame clones and omits some. The sample contains about 50,000 clones, 79% of which appear only once. CDR3 length: 13 residues. Trimming left V 3 bases short and J 7 bases short, with 11 bases between. Germline loops: CDR1 SGHRS, CDR2 YFSETQ. The data were obtained in a study of OX40 agonist ivuxolimab in advanced cancers. Study-level information: Eligibility admitted prior anti-PD-1, anti-PD-L1 or anti-CTLA-4 therapy; 40% had some.

Study-wide results and caveats: The study observed clonal expansion of CD4+ and CD8+ blood T cells by week 6 at 0.1 to 3.0 mg/kg. Partial responders at 0.1-3.0 mg/kg showed near-lowest clonal expansion. A proportion of nonresponders additionally exhibited low normalized T-cell clonal expansion.

The source is an adult with an advanced solid tumor such as melanoma, head and neck, liver or kidney cancer. Sequencing was performed on CD4+ or CD8+ T cells sorted from blood, taken in a trial of the OX40 agonist ivuxolimab. The chain carries TRBV5-1 and TRBJ1-5, with D unclear. The CDR3 region has the DNA TGCGCCAGCAGCTCTGGGGATGGACAGCCCCAGCATTTT. It yields the protein CASSSGDGQPQHF.